The 10 T cell receptor beta chains below were found in one sample sequenced in a study of vaccination and CD4 T cells after COVID-19. The Oncomine TCR Beta short-read assay was applied to DNA of cultured CD4+ T cells. Via MiXCR, TCRdb re-called the PCR reads, giving one row per CDR3 protein. The data show 7,000 to 9,500 distinct CDR3 sequences, 50% to 65% seen once. Treatment in this sample: approximately 9-day PBMC culture with coronavirus spike peptide pools or control peptides (ViraFEST assay). Their cognate antigens are unknown. The sequencing input was CD4+ T cells from blood, cultured in vitro. The origin of the receptors is a human donor who had recovered from COVID-19.

The J gene is TRBJ1-4, the V gene TRBV6-2 or TRBV6-3, with a possible D match to TRBD1 (6 bases). CDR3 length: 15 amino acids. V dropped 2 bases and J dropped 7 bases, with 14 bases sitting between them. The V gene's germline CDR1 is MNHEY and CDR2 SVGEGT. CDR3 region: CASSYAGASSEKLFF. CDR3 nucleotides: TGTGCCAGCAGTTACGCGGGGGCATCAAGTGAAAAACTGTTTTTT.

This chain connects TRBV20-1 to TRBJ2-7; TRBD2 aligns across 7 bases. The CDR3 extends over 14 amino acids. V trimming: 5 bases; J trimming: 3 bases; junction bases outside the gene matches: 10. Germline V gene lookup returns CDR1 DFQATT and CDR2 SNEGSKA (reference sequence). The CDR3 spells CSAFMGEGYYEQYF. DNA for the CDR3: TGCAGTGCTTTTATGGGGGAGGGGTACTACGAGCAGTACTTC.

This clonotype was seen more than once but under ten times. The rearrangement joins TRBV10-1 to TRBJ2-7, with D possibly TRBD2 on 5 matching bases. Trimming pared 0 bases from V and 6 bases from J, leaving 15 bases between. There are 15 residues in the CDR3. The germline gives CDR1 WNHNN, CDR2 SYGVQD (reference sequence). The CDR3 sequence: CASSESGVGFGEQYF. The DNA of the CDR3 is TGCGCCAGCAGTGAGTCCGGGGTGGGATTCGGCGAGCAGTACTTC.

The chain combines TRBV11-2 with TRBJ1-2; 12 bases are shared with TRBD1. The CDR3 extends over 16 amino acids. The J segment lost 8 bases and the V segment lost 1 base, leaving 8 bases of the junction unmatched. Germline CDR1 is SGHAT and CDR2 is FQNNGV. The CDR3: CASSLGGGQGASGYTF. CDR3 DNA: TGTGCCAGCAGCTTAGGAGGGGGACAGGGGGCGAGCGGCTACACCTTC.

V usage is TRBV19 and J usage is TRBJ1-2, with D unresolved. The germline CDR1 and CDR2 sequences are LNHDA and SQIVND (reference sequence). The CDR3 is 13 amino acids. Trimming pared 2 bases from V and 2 bases from J, leaving 6 bases between. For the CDR3, the DNA is TGTGCCAGTAGTATAACCGGGAACTATGGCTACACCTTC. It yields the protein CASSITGNYGYTF. Full variable domain (outside the CDR3, taken from reference TRBV19 and TRBJ1-2): DGGITQSPKYLFRKEGQNVTLSCEQNLNHDAMYWYRQDPGQGLRLIYYSQIVNDFQKGDIAEGYSVSREKKESFPLTVTSAQKNPTAFYLCASSITGNYGYTFGSGTRLTVV.

The V call is TRBV20-1, the J call TRBJ2-3; D call uncertain. Germline V gene sequence: CDR1 DFQATT, CDR2 SNEGSKA (reference sequence). V dropped 1 base and J dropped 1 base, with 6 bases sitting between them. There are 13 residues in the CDR3. CDR3 DNA sequence: TGCAGTGCTAGAGCTCCAGGCACAGATACGCAGTATTTT. It is translated as CSARAPGTDTQYF.

The gene calls are TRBV21-1 and TRBJ1-2. TRBV21-1 represents a pseudogene. CDR3 length: 14 amino acids. CDR3 nucleotide sequence: TGTGCCAGCAGCAAAGGATCCCACAGCCATGGCTACGCCTTC. It codes for CASSKGSHSHGYAF.

The chain couples TRBV6-1 to TRBJ2-3, with D tentatively TRBD1 (6 bases). The CDR3 covers 14 residues. Per germline, CDR1 MNHNS and CDR2 SASEGT. V lost 10 bases and J lost 5, with 19 bases in between. Written as DNA, the CDR3 is TGTGCCATCCCCGAGCAAGGGGGTAAAGATACGCAGTATTTT. It yields the protein CAIPEQGGKDTQYF.

The rearrangement uses TRBV20-1 and TRBJ1-1; 7 bases match TRBD1. The CDR3 runs 16 residues. CDR1 DFQATT and CDR2 SNEGSKA come from the germline V gene (reference sequence). J gave up 5 bases and V 0 bases, and 12 bases lay outside the gene matches. CDR3: CSARDLRARRGTEAFF. CDR3 sequence (DNA): TGCAGTGCTAGAGATCTAAGGGCCCGCAGGGGGACTGAAGCTTTCTTT.

The chain recombines TRBV12-3 or TRBV12-4 with TRBJ1-2; TRBD1 matches at 7 bases. Germline trimming cut 6 bases from V and 4 bases from J; bases unmatched to any gene: 11. This CDR3 has 15 amino acids. Written as DNA, the CDR3 is TGTGCCAGCAGACGACAGGGAGAGGCTAGCTATGGCTACACCTTC. Its translation: CASRRQGEASYGYTF.